The entry below describes one T cell receptor beta chain. With a much larger clone just one base away, this may be a read error. From approximately 0.5 ug of total RNA, TCR beta-specific cDNA was reverse-transcribed using a constant-region primer. Employing slightly modified ARM-PCR, three nested multiplex PCR rounds were run, and these gave rise to the TCR beta libraries. TRBV1-TRBV30 forward primers paired with a C-beta reverse primer were used in the first two PCR rounds, which ran about 11 cycles each. Each CDR3 protein is one row after TCRdb ran MiXCR on the multiplex PCR reads. Of fewer than 85,000 distinct CDR3 sequences in the sample, roughly 69% are singletons; the top ten hold 26%. The CDR3 contains 15 residues. Germline V gene lookup returns CDR1 MDHEN and CDR2 SYDVKM. Extraction of RNA together with DNA used about 17-31 mg of unsorted bulk tissue. Chronic HBV infection affected patients, none of whom had received treatment.

The source of the sample is a study of tumor-infiltrating lymphocytes in primary liver carcinoma. Material for sequencing was tumor-adjacent normal liver tissue. The receptor's source is a man aged 35-49 years with primary liver carcinoma and hepatitis B virus infection. The chain has TRBV28 and TRBJ2-7, with 11 nucleotides matching TRBD1. This CDR3 is CAGSPTGQGADEQYF. In nucleotides, the CDR3 is TGTGCCGGCAGTCCGACTGGACAGGGGGCGGACGAGCAGTACTTC. Supplemented by reference TRBV28 and TRBJ2-7, the full variable domain reads DVKVTQSSRYLVKRTGEKVFLECVQDMDHENMFWYRQDPGLGLRLIYFSYDVKMKEKGDIPEGYSVSREKKERFSLILESASTNQTSMYLCAGSPTGQGADEQYFGPGTRLTVT.